This T cell receptor beta chain comes out of a study of preoperative IRX-2 immunotherapy in early breast cancer. Treatment defined: preoperative locoregional IRX-2 cytokine immunotherapy. This table comes from immunoSEQ multiplex PCR, and its TCRdb copy is limited to in-frame clones, with some not included. The repertoire holds more than 6,500 clones, with 65% to 85% as singletons. V gave up 0 bases and J gave up 0 bases; unmatched junction bases: 4. This CDR3 has 16 residues. Germline V gene data show CDR1 as SGHAT and CDR2 as FQDESV (reference sequence). The rearrangement joins TRBV11-1 to TRBJ1-1; 7 positions agree with TRBD1. Sequencing used tumor tissue, obtained after IRX-2 immunotherapy. This TCR was recovered from a human donor with breast cancer. DNA of the CDR3: TGTGCCAGCAGCTTAGCTGGGACAGTCATGAACACTGAAGCTTTCTTT. Its translation is CASSLAGTVMNTEAFF.